These T cell receptor beta chains were read from a single sample in a study of Graves' ophthalmopathy and Graves' hyperthyroidism. TCRdb itself ran the multiplex PCR reads through MiXCR, one entry per CDR3 protein. The sample carries about 500,000 distinct CDR3 sequences, approximately 15% recorded once. The sample was blood. The receptors derive from a woman in her 30s with Graves' ophthalmopathy. CDR3s include the opening cysteine and the closing phenylalanine or tryptophan. The order of the fields is J gene, D gene, V gene, clone size, CDR3 DNA, CDR3 protein. The D gene is left open where the match is weak. Clone size is shown for a subset of rows, as once, few, many or a class of expanded clone.

J gene: TRBJ1-2; D gene: .; V gene: TRBV30; clone size: few; CDR3 DNA: TGTGCCTGGGTTGAATATAACTATGGCTACACCTTC; CDR3 protein: CAWVEYNYGYTF
J gene: TRBJ1-1; D gene: .; V gene: TRBV25-1; clone size: many; CDR3 DNA: TGTGCCAGCAGTAAGTTGGTGGACACTGAAGCTTTCTTT; CDR3 protein: CASSKLVDTEAFF
J gene: TRBJ2-2; D gene: TRBD2; V gene: TRBV6-1; clone size: few; CDR3 DNA: TGTGCCAGCAGCGGACTAGCGGCCAACACCGGGGAGCTGTTTTTT; CDR3 protein: CASSGLAANTGELFF
J gene: TRBJ2-7; D gene: .; V gene: TRBV7-3; clone size: many; CDR3 DNA: TGTGCCAGCAGCCCCCTTCCGGGACCTGCCTACGAGCAGTACTTC; CDR3 protein: CASSPLPGPAYEQYF
J gene: TRBJ1-2; D gene: .; V gene: TRBV12-3/TRBV12-4; clone size: many; CDR3 DNA: TGTGCCAGCAGTTTTACTGGGGAAGTCTACACCTTC; CDR3 protein: CASSFTGEVYTF
J gene: TRBJ1-2; D gene: .; V gene: TRBV20-1; clone size: many; CDR3 DNA: TGCAGTGTTATTGGGGGCAGAGTCCAGACCTATGGCTACACCTTC; CDR3 protein: CSVIGGRVQTYGYTF
J gene: TRBJ1-3; D gene: .; V gene: TRBV5-6; clone size: .; CDR3 DNA: TGTGCCAGCAGCTTGGTCGGGGAAGGCCAGCCCTTATATTTT; CDR3 protein: CASSLVGEGQPLYF
J gene: TRBJ1-2; D gene: .; V gene: TRBV19; clone size: many; CDR3 DNA: TGTGCCAGTAGTACCTCCTCGGGGACACCCTATGGCTACACCTTC; CDR3 protein: CASSTSSGTPYGYTF
J gene: TRBJ2-2; D gene: TRBD1; V gene: TRBV12-3/TRBV12-4; clone size: many; CDR3 DNA: TGTGCCAGCGCCCTCGGGACAGGGGGACACGGGGAGCTGTTTTTT; CDR3 protein: CASALGTGGHGELFF
J gene: TRBJ2-5; D gene: .; V gene: TRBV4-1; clone size: few; CDR3 DNA: TGCGCCAGCAGCCGAATAGGGGACTTCGCTGGAGAGACCCAGTACTTC; CDR3 protein: CASSRIGDFAGETQYF
J gene: TRBJ2-7; D gene: .; V gene: TRBV3-1; clone size: few; CDR3 DNA: TGTGCCAGCAGCCAAGATCGTGGGGTAACCTACGAGCAGTACTTC; CDR3 protein: CASSQDRGVTYEQYF
J gene: TRBJ1-1; D gene: TRBD1; V gene: TRBV14; clone size: many; CDR3 DNA: TGTGCCAGCAGCCTCCCGCTACGGACAGGGCTAAACACTGAAGCTTTCTTT; CDR3 protein: CASSLPLRTGLNTEAFF